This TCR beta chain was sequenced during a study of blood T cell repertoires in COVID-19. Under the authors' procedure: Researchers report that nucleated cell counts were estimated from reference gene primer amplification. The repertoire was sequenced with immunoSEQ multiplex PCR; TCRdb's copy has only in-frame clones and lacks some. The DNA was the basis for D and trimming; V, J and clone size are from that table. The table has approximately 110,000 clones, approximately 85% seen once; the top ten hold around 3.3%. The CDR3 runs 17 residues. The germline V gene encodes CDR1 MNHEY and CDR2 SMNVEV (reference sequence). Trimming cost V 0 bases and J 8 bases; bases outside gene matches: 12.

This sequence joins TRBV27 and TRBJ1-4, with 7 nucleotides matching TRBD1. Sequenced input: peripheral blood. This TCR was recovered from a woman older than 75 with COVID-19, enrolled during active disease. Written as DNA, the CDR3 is TGTGCCAGCAGTTTATCTGCCAGGGGGGTGGGTGGAGAAAAACTGTTTTTT. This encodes CASSLSARGVGGEKLFF.